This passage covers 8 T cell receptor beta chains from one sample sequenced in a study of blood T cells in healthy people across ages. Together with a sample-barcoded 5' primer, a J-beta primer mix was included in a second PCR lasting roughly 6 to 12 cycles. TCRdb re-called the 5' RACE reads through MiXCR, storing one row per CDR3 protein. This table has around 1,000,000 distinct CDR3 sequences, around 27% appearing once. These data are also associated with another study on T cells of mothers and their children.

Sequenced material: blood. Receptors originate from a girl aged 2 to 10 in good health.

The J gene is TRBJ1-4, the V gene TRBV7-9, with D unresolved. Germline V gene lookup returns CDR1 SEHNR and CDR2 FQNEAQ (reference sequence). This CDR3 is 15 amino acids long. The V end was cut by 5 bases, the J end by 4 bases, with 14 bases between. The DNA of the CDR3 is TGTGCCAGCAGCGCCTCAGGCGGGGTTAATGAAAAACTGTTTTTT. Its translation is CASSASGGVNEKLFF.

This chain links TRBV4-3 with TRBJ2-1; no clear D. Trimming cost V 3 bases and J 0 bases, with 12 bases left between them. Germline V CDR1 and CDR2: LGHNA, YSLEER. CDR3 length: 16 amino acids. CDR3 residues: CASSHGLRISYNEQFF. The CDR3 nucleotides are TGCGCCAGCAGCCATGGCTTACGCATCTCCTACAATGAGCAGTTCTTC.

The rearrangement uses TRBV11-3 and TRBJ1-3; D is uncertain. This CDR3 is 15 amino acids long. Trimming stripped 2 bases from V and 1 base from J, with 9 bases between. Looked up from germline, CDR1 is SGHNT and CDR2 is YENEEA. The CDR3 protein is CASSLPGLSGNTIYF. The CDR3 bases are TGTGCCAGCAGCTTACCCGGTTTATCTGGAAACACCATATATTTT. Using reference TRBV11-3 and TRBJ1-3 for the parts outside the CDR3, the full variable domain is EAGVVQSPRYKIIEKKQPVAFWCNPISGHNTLYWYLQNLGQGPELLIRYENEEAVDDSQLPKDRFSAERLKGVDSTLKIQPAELGDSAVYLCASSLPGLSGNTIYFGEGSWLTVV.

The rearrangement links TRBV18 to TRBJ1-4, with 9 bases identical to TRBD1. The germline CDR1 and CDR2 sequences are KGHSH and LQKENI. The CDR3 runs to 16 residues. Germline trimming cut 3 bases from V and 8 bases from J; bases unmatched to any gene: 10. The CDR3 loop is CASSPLSGTGNEKLFF. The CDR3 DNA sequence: TGTGCCAGCTCACCCCTTTCCGGGACAGGGAACGAAAAACTGTTTTTT.

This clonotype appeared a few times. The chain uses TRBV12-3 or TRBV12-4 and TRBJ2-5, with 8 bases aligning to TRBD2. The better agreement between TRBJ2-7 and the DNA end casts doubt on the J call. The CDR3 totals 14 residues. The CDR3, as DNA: TGTGCCAGCACCTATGAGGGACTAGAAGACGAGCAGTACTTC. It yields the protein CASTYEGLEDEQYF.

Here the CDR3 DNA reads TGCAGCGTAGGGACTATAACGTCTACCGAGCAGTACTTC. Protein: CSVGTITSTEQYF. The chain has TRBV29-1 and TRBJ2-7, with TRBD2 matching over 7 bases. The CDR3 runs to 13 residues. The J segment lost 6 bases and the V segment lost 6 bases, leaving 11 bases of the junction unmatched. Germline CDR1 and CDR2: SQVTM and ANQGSEA.

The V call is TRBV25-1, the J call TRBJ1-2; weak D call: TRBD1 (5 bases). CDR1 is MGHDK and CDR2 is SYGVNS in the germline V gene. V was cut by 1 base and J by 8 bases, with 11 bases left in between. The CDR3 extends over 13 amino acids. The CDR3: CASSESRVYGYTF. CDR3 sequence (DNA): TGTGCCAGCAGTGAATCCAGGGTTTACGGCTACACCTTC.

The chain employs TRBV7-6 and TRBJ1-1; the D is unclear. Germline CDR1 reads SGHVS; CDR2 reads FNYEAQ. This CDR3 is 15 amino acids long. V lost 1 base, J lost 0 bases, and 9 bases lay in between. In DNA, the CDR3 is TGTGCCAGCAGCTTAGAGGGAAGCATGAACACTGAAGCTTTCTTT. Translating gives CASSLEGSMNTEAFF.